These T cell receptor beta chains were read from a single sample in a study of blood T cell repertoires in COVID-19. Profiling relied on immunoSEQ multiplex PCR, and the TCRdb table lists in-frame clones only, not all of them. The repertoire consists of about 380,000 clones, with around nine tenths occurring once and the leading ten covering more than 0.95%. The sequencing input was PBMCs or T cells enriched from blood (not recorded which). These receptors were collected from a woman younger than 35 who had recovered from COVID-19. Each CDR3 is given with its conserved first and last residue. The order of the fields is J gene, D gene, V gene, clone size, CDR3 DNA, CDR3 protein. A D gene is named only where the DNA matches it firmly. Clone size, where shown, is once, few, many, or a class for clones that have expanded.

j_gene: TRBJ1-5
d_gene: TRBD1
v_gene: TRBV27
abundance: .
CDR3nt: TGTGCCAACCGGGACAGGGACTATCAGCCCCAGCATTTT
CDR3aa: CANRDRDYQPQHF

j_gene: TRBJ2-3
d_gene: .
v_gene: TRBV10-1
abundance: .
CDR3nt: TGCGCCAGCGGTGACCTTCGGGGCACAGATACGCAGTATTTT
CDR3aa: CASGDLRGTDTQYF

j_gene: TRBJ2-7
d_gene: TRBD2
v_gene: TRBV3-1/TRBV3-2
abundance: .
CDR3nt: TGTGCCAGCAGCCAAGTTGAGGGGCGGGGGGTTAACGAGCAGTACTTC
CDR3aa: CASSQVEGRGVNEQYF

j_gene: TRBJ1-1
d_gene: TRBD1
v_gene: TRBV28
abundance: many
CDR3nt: TGTGCCAGCAGTTTAACGCAGGGGGGCACTGAAGCTTTCTTT
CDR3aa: CASSLTQGGTEAFF

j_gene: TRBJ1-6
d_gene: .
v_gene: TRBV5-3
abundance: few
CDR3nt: TGTGCCAGAAGCCCTGGGGGGGGGAATTATTCACCCCTCCACTTT
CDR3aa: CARSPGGGNYSPLHF

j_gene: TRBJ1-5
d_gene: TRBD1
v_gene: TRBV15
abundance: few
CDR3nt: TGTGCCACCAGCAGACCTGGGACAGGCAATCAGCCCCAGCATTTT
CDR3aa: CATSRPGTGNQPQHF

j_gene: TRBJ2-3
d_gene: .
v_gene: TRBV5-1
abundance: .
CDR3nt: TGCGCCAGCAGCTTTGGAGACCCAGATACGCAGTATTTT
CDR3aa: CASSFGDPDTQYF

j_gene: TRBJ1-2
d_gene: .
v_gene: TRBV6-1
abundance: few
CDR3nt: TGTGCCAGCAGTGAAGGACAGGTCGCCAACTATGGCTACACCTTC
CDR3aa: CASSEGQVANYGYTF

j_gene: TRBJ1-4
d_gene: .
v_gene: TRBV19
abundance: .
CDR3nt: TGTGCCAGCTGCCCCTGGGGCAGAAATGAAAAACTGTTTTTT
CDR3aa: CASCPWGRNEKLFF

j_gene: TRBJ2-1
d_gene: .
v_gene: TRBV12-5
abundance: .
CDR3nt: TGTGCTAGTGGAACCGTCAGGGGTGAGCAGTTCTTC
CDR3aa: CASGTVRGEQFF

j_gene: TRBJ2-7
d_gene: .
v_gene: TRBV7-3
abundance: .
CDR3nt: TGTGCCAGCAGCTTAAGCGGGGATAGCTCCTACGAGCAGTACTTC
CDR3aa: CASSLSGDSSYEQYF

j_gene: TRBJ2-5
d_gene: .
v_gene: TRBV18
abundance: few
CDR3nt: TGTGCCAGCTCACCGGCTCAAGAGACCCAGTACTTC
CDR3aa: CASSPAQETQYF

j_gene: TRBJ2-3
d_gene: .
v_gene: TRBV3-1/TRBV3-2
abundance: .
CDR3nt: TGTGCCAGCAGCCCCTTACCTACCACTAGCACAGATACGCAGTATTTT
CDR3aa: CASSPLPTTSTDTQYF

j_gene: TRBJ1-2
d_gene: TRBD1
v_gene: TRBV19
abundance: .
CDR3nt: TGTGCCAGTACTCCCCAGCAGGGACAGGGGATGGAATATGGCTACACCTTC
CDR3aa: CASTPQQGQGMEYGYTF

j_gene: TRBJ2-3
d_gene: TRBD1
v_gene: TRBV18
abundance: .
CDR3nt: TGTGCCAGCTCACTGCAGGGACAGGGCCCAGATACGCAGTATTTT
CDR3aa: CASSLQGQGPDTQYF

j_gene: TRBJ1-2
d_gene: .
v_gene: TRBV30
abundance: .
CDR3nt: TGTGCCGGTCACGGGGGAAGGGTTGGCTACACCTTC
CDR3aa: CAGHGGRVGYTF